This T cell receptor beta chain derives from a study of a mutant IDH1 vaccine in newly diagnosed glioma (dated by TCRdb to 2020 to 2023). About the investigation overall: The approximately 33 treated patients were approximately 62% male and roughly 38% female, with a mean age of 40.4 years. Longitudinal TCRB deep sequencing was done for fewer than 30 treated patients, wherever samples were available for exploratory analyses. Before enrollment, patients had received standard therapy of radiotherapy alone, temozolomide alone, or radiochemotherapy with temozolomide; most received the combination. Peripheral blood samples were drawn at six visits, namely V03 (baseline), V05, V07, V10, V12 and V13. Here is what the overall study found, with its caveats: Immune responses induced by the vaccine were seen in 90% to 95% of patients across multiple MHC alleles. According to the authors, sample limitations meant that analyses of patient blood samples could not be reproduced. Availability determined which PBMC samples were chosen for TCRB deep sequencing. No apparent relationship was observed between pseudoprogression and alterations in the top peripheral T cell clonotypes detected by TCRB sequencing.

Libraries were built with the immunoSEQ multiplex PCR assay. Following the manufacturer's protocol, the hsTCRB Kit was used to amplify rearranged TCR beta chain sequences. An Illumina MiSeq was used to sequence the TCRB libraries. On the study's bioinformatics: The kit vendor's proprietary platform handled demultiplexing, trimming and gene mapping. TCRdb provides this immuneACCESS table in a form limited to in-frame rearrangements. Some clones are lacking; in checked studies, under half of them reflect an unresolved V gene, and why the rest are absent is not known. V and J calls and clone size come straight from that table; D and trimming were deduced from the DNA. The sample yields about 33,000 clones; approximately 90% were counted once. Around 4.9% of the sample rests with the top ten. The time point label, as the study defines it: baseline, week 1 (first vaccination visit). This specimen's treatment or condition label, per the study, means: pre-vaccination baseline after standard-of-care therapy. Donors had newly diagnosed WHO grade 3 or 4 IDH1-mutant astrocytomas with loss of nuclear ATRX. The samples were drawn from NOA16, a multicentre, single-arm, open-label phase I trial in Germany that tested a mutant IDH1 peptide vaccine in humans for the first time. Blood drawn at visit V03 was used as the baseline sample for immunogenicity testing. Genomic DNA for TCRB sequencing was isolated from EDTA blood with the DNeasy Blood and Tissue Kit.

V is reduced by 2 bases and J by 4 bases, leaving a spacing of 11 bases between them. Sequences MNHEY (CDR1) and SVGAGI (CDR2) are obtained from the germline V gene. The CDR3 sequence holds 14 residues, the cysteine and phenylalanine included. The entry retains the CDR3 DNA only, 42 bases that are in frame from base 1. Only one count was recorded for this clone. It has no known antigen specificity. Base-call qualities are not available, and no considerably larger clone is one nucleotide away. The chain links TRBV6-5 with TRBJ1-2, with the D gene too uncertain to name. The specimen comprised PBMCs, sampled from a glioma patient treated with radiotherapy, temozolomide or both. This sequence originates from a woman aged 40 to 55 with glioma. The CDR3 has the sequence CASSYMDGAYGYTF. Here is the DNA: TGTGCCAGCAGTTACATGGACGGAGCCTATGGCTACACCTTC.